The 20 T cell receptor beta chains in this list originate from one sample, sequenced in a study of T cell changes during pregnancy in multiple sclerosis. Libraries were prepared by immunoSEQ multiplex PCR; TCRdb keeps only in-frame clonotypes and omits some of them. Here the sample spans tens of thousands of clones, 85% to 95% being singletons. The specimen comprised peripheral blood, sampled in the second trimester of pregnancy. The receptors here all came from a female donor in good health, enrolled as a control in a pregnancy study.

J is TRBJ2-5 and V is TRBV4-1, with 7 bases matching TRBD2. Per germline, CDR1 MGHRA and CDR2 YSYEKL. This CDR3 contains 16 residues. J gave up 7 bases and V 0 bases, and 11 bases lay outside the gene matches. The CDR3, as DNA: TGCGCCAGCAGCCAAGAATCCCGGACTAGGGGTGGGACCCAGTACTTC. Translated, it gives CASSQESRTRGGTQYF.

J is TRBJ1-1 and V is TRBV9; TRBD1 is a possible D gene (5 bases). Trimming stripped 1 base from V and 2 bases from J, with 18 bases between. Germline V gene lookup returns CDR1 SGDLS and CDR2 YYNGEE. The CDR3 totals 17 residues. In DNA, the CDR3 is TGTGCCAGCAGCGTACTTCGGACGGCAGGGCCCAACACTGAAGCTTTCTTT. Translation: CASSVLRTAGPNTEAFF.

The gene calls are TRBV2 and TRBJ1-2; D is uncertain. The germline CDR1 and CDR2 sequences are SNHLY and FYNNEI. The CDR3 is 10 amino acids. V was pared by 8 bases and J by 3 bases, with 4 bases between. CDR3 coding DNA: TGTGCCAGCGGAGACTATGGCTACACCTTC. Amino acids: CASGDYGYTF. Full variable domain (missing parts from reference TRBV2 and TRBJ1-2): EPEVTQTPSHQVTQMGQEVILRCVPISNHLYFYWYRQILGQKVEFLVSFYNNEISEKSEIFDDQFSVERPDGSNFTLKIRSTKLEDSAMYFCASGDYGYTFGSGTRLTVV.

The chain carries TRBV19 and TRBJ2-7, with D possibly being TRBD1 (7 bases). The germline CDR1 and CDR2 sequences are LNHDA and SQIVND (reference sequence). The CDR3 spans 16 residues. Deletions cut 5 bases from V and 2 bases from J, with 19 bases between. Here the CDR3 reads CASSQAAGQPPYEQYF. As DNA, the CDR3 is TGTGCCAGTAGTCAGGCCGCGGGACAGCCACCCTACGAGCAGTACTTC.

This clone showed up just a few times. This chain joins TRBV30 and TRBJ1-2, with a tentative D call TRBD1 (6 bases). V was pared by 1 base and J by 8 bases, with 17 bases between. The CDR3 extends over 14 amino acids. The germline CDR1 and CDR2 sequences are GTSNPN and SVGIG (reference sequence). The CDR3 protein is CAWSGPGADGGYTF. Here the CDR3 DNA reads TGTGCCTGGAGTGGCCCAGGGGCGGATGGGGGCTACACCTTC.

The J gene is TRBJ2-3, the V gene TRBV6-4; TRBD1 matches 7 bases. J was trimmed by 4 bases and V by 2 bases; bases with no gene match: 6. Germline CDR1 and CDR2: MRHNA and SNTAGT. The CDR3 runs to 15 residues. The CDR3 DNA is TGTGCCAGCAGTGACGCCGGGCAGGGGGCAGATACGCAGTATTTT. The encoded protein is CASSDAGQGADTQYF.

This clone is a singleton in its sample. The chain employs TRBV7-9 and TRBJ1-2; 9 nucleotides match TRBD1. The CDR3 runs 14 residues. The J segment lost 4 bases and the V segment lost 3 bases, leaving 3 bases of the junction unmatched. CDR1 is SEHNR and CDR2 is FQNEAQ in the germline V gene (reference sequence). In DNA, the CDR3 is TGTGCCAGCAGCTTCACAGGGGGCGGCTATGGCTACACCTTC. Translation gives CASSFTGGGYGYTF.

This sequence joins TRBV19 and TRBJ2-5, with a weak D call TRBD2 (7 bases). CDR3 length: 15 residues. V dropped 6 bases and J dropped 2 bases, with 16 bases sitting between them. Germline V gene sequence: CDR1 LNHDA, CDR2 SQIVND (reference sequence). CDR3 bases: TGTGCCAGTAGGACCCCGGGGGGCGCACAAGAGACCCAGTACTTC. Residues: CASRTPGGAQETQYF.

The chain carries TRBV14 and TRBJ1-4, with a possible D match to TRBD1 (6 bases). Germline CDR1 and CDR2: SGHDN and FVKESK. V lost 2 bases, J lost 7 bases, and 14 bases lay in between. CDR3 length equals 15 residues. DNA of the CDR3: TGTGCCAGCAGCCAACCGGGGCCCAGGGGTGAAAAACTGTTTTTT. This translates into CASSQPGPRGEKLFF.

J is TRBJ1-2 and V is TRBV5-1; TRBD1 matches 8 bases. With V trimmed by 2 bases and J by 6 bases, 6 bases remained unmatched. The CDR3 extends over 14 amino acids. Germline V lookup: CDR1 SGHRS, CDR2 YFSETQ. The CDR3 DNA reads as TGCGCCAGCAGCTTTCGGACAGGGCGGAATGGCTACACCTTC. It is translated as CASSFRTGRNGYTF.

The table lists this clone with many counts. V and J are TRBV30 and TRBJ2-2; 12 bases agree with TRBD2. V gave up 8 bases and J gave up 5 bases; unmatched junction bases: 12. The CDR3 sequence is 16 residues long. Germline assignment: CDR1 GTSNPN and CDR2 SVGIG (reference sequence). The CDR3 nucleotides are TGTGCCCGAAAAACTAGCGGGGGGATTTATACCGGGGAGCTGTTTTTT. Its translation is CARKTSGGIYTGELFF.

The V call is TRBV9, the J call TRBJ1-2; D may be TRBD1 (5 bases). Trimming pared 0 bases from V and 5 bases from J, leaving 11 bases between. This CDR3 region has 14 residues. Germline CDR1 SGDLS, CDR2 YYNGEE. The CDR3 region is CASSVGGARYGYTF. CDR3 bases: TGTGCCAGCAGCGTAGGGGGCGCGAGATATGGCTACACCTTC. The whole variable domain, remainder taken from reference TRBV9 and TRBJ1-2, is DSGVTQTPKHLITATGQRVTLRCSPRSGDLSVYWYQQSLDQGLQFLIQYYNGEERAKGNILERFSAQQFPDLHSELNLSSLELGDSALYFCASSVGGARYGYTFGSGTRLTVV.

The chain has TRBV19 and TRBJ1-5; D unresolved. Per germline, CDR1 LNHDA and CDR2 SQIVND (reference sequence). Trimming removed 3 bases from V and 0 bases from J, with 6 bases in between. The CDR3 totals 14 residues. In nucleotides, the CDR3 is TGTGCCAGTAGTATCGGTAATAGCAATCAGCCCCAGCATTTT. This codes for CASSIGNSNQPQHF.

This chain links TRBV30 with TRBJ1-2, with 10 nucleotides matching TRBD1. Germline V gene lookup returns CDR1 GTSNPN and CDR2 SVGIG (reference sequence). V lost 5 bases, J lost 6 bases, and 3 bases stayed unmatched. This CDR3 contains 12 residues. This CDR3 is CAWSGTGDGYTF. The CDR3 DNA reads as TGTGCCTGGTCCGGGACAGGGGATGGCTACACCTTC. Supplemented by reference TRBV30 and TRBJ1-2, the full variable domain reads SQTIHQWPATLVQPVGSPLSLECTVEGTSNPNLYWYRQAAGRGLQLLFYSVGIGQISSEVPQNLSASRPQDRQFILSSKKLLLSDSGFYLCAWSGTGDGYTFGSGTRLTVV.

The gene calls are TRBV19 and TRBJ1-2, with no clear D. Trimming removed 2 bases from V and 2 bases from J, with 6 bases in between. Germline V gene lookup returns CDR1 LNHDA and CDR2 SQIVND (reference sequence). There are 13 residues in the CDR3. CDR3 sequence (DNA): TGTGCCAGTAGTATAAGTCAGAACTATGGCTACACCTTC. This sequence encodes CASSISQNYGYTF.

This chain joins TRBV7-9 and TRBJ2-7; no firm D call. Germline assignment: CDR1 SEHNR and CDR2 FQNEAQ (reference sequence). Deletions cut 3 bases from V and 3 bases from J, with 6 bases between. CDR3 size: 12 residues. The CDR3 sequence: CASSFRFYEQYF. Here the CDR3 DNA reads TGTGCCAGCAGCTTTAGATTCTACGAGCAGTACTTC.

The chain couples TRBV5-4 to TRBJ2-7; TRBD2 is a possible D gene (5 bases). The CDR3 is 14 amino acids. V was shortened by 0 bases and J by 5 bases, with 12 bases between the two germline ends. In germline, CDR1 is SGHNT, CDR2 YYREEE (reference sequence). This chain's CDR3 is CASSLDRGKNEQYF. CDR3 coding DNA: TGTGCCAGCAGCTTGGACAGAGGGAAAAACGAGCAGTACTTC.

This chain links TRBV5-1 with TRBJ1-1; D perhaps matches TRBD1 (5 bases). The CDR3 length is 18 residues. CDR1 is SGHRS, CDR2 YFSETQ, per germline. With 4 bases removed from V and 1 base from J, the gap between germline ends came to 23 bases. The CDR3 DNA reads as TGCGCCAGCAGCCCCGGTGGGGGAGGTAGATATCGGAACACTGAAGCTTTCTTT. Translating gives CASSPGGGGRYRNTEAFF.

This rearrangement joins TRBV6-6 to TRBJ1-5; D is undetermined. The CDR3 loop spans 13 amino acids. In germline, CDR1 is MNHNY, CDR2 SVGAGI (reference sequence). The ends were cut back, 11 bases at V and 12 bases at J, with 23 bases in the middle. CDR3 nucleotides: TGTGCCGCTACTACCCTATTTTCGCAGTTCCAGCATTTT. Protein sequence: CAATTLFSQFQHF.

The chain couples TRBV10-3 to TRBJ1-2; D is ambiguous. Trimming left V 6 bases short and J 2 bases short, with 4 bases between. This CDR3 contains 11 residues. Germline V CDR1 and CDR2: ENHRY, SYGVKD. CDR3 protein: CAISMNYGYTF. The CDR3 nucleotides are TGTGCCATCAGCATGAACTATGGCTACACCTTC.